These 31 T cell receptor beta chains were all obtained from the same sample, sequenced in a study of T cells in women clearing cervical HPV infection. Method: immunoSEQ multiplex PCR; TCRdb's copy keeps in-frame clones and lacks some. This table holds about 22,000 clones. Source material: blood buffy coat. These TCRs come from a woman aged 18 to 75 with a cervical HPV16 infection that either progressed to CIN3+ or cleared (not recorded which).

Note on this clone: The read terminates 3 residues ahead of where the CDR3 ends, so the germline J gene completes it. This chain links TRBV20-1 with TRBJ2-2; either TRBD1 or TRBD2 may supply D (6 bases each). Germline values: CDR1 DFQATT, CDR2 SNEGSKA (reference sequence). There are 12 residues in the CDR3. Trimming pared 6 bases from V and 6 bases from J, leaving 11 bases between. This chain's CDR3 is CSARRGSGELFF. CDR3 bases read: TGCAGTGCAAGGAGGGGGTCCGGGGAG.

About this clone: The missing CDR3 end, 3 residues past where the read stops, is filled in from the germline J gene. The chain is built from TRBV30 and TRBJ2-3; 9 nucleotides agree with TRBD1. The germline gives CDR1 GTSNPN, CDR2 SVGIG (reference sequence). The CDR3 contains 13 residues. Incomplete CDR3 DNA: TGTGCCGCTCAGACAGGGGGAAGAGGGGCG. Translating it yields CAAQTGGRGA. The whole CDR3 is CAAQTGGRGAQYF.

Comment on this clone: The read is 3 residues too short to cover the CDR3 end, so that end is filled in from the germline J gene. This chain joins TRBV19 and TRBJ1-5; the match to TRBD1 covers 7 bases. The CDR3 runs to 14 residues. Germline-derived CDR1 and CDR2 are LNHDA and SQIVND (reference sequence). V dropped 4 bases and J dropped 6; count of bases not matched to a gene: 6. The CDR3 protein is CASSTNRGGQPQHF. Partial CDR3 DNA: TGTGCCAGTAGTACAAACAGGGGAGGTCAGCCC.

About this clone: The read falls 3 residues short of the CDR3 end, and the missing part is taken from the germline J gene. The V and J genes are TRBV18 and TRBJ1-1; D perhaps matches TRBD1 (5 bases). The germline V gene encodes CDR1 KGHSH and CDR2 LQKENI. CDR3 length equals 13 residues. This CDR3 reads CASSFGGDYGAFF. The CDR3 DNA, read in part, is TGTGCCAGCTCATTCGGGGGAGATTATGGC. Full variable domain (outside the CDR3, taken from reference TRBV18 and TRBJ1-1): NAGVMQNPRHLVRRRGQEARLRCSPMKGHSHVYWYRQLPEEGLKFMVYLQKENIIDESGMPKERFSAEFPKEGPSILRIQQVVRGDSAAYFCASSFGGDYGAFFGQGTRLTVV.

Note on this clone: At one of its ends the junction is not consistent with the germline gene, which may arise from a read error. The read ends 3 residues before the CDR3 terminus; that terminus is restored from the germline J gene. The rearrangement joins TRBV7-7 to TRBJ2-2; perhaps TRBD2 as D (6 bases). Germline CDR1 is SSHAT and CDR2 is FNYEAQ (reference sequence). The CDR3 extends over 15 amino acids. CDR3 region: CASSFTSLNTGELFF. The CDR3 bases that were read are TGTGCTAGCAGCTTTACTAGCCTGAACACCGGGGAG.

In the case of this clone: The junction departs from germline at one end; a sequencing error may be responsible. The read gets to within 3 residues of the CDR3 end, and the germline J gene fills in the rest. Other DNA sequences in this specimen translate into the identical CDR3. This chain joins TRBV7-2 and TRBJ1-3; D possibly corresponds to TRBD1 (5 bases). Germline lookup yields CDR1 SGHTA and CDR2 FQGNSA. The CDR3 loop spans 16 amino acids. CDR3 DNA, as far as it was read: TGTGCCAGCAGCTTAGCTCCCAGGGTCTGGGGAAACACA. It is translated as CASSLAPRVWGNT. The full CDR3 reads CASSLAPRVWGNTIYF.

Points on this clone: Read data end 3 residues before the CDR3 end; the end is taken from the germline J gene. The V gene is TRBV5-1, the J gene TRBJ2-5, with D maybe TRBD2 (5 bases). Looked up from germline, CDR1 is SGHRS and CDR2 is YFSETQ. V was clipped by 4 bases and J by 4 bases, with 11 bases between them. This CDR3 has 13 residues. CDR3 DNA (partial): TGCGCCAGCAGCGAGGGTAGCGTAGAGACC. It codes for CASSEGSVET. The entire CDR3 reads CASSEGSVETQYF.

With regard to this clone: The read finishes 3 residues shy of the CDR3 end, and the germline J gene is used to complete it. The chain joins TRBV19 to TRBJ1-1; 7 bases line up with TRBD1. The CDR3 covers 14 residues. V shed 6 bases and J 0 bases; nucleotides not matched to a gene: 4. Germline CDR1 LNHDA, CDR2 SQIVND (reference sequence). The CDR3 sequence is CASRGQTLNTEAFF. Partial CDR3 DNA: TGTGCCAGTAGGGGACAGACACTGAACACTGAA.

About this clone itself: Sequencing ends 3 residues short of the CDR3 end; the germline J gene provides the rest. The chain couples TRBV18 to TRBJ2-2; 9 bases agree with TRBD2. The V and J ends lost 2 bases and 7 bases, in that order; junction bases with no gene match: 8. The CDR3 extends over 16 amino acids. Germline lookup yields CDR1 KGHSH and CDR2 LQKENI. The chain's CDR3 is CASSPITSGRGGELFF. CDR3 DNA, as far as it was read: TGTGCCAGCTCACCAATTACTAGCGGGCGAGGCGGGGAG.

Points on this clone: The read ends 3 residues before the CDR3 terminus; that terminus is restored from the germline J gene. J is TRBJ1-2 and V is TRBV13; TRBD1 is a possible D gene (6 bases). The ends were cut back, 4 bases at V and 3 bases at J, with 12 bases in the middle. CDR1 and CDR2 from the germline V gene are PRHDT and FYEKMQ (reference sequence). The CDR3 has 14 residues. CDR3 residues: CASSSYREDYGYTF. The covered CDR3 bases are TGTGCCAGCAGCTCATACAGGGAAGACTATGGC.

Remarks on this clone: The read finishes 3 residues shy of the CDR3 end, and the germline J gene is used to complete it. The V call is TRBV5-1, the J call TRBJ2-7, with 9 nucleotides matching TRBD1. V shed 6 bases, J shed 5 bases, and the junction held 6 bases outside the gene matches. Germline V gives CDR1 SGHRS, CDR2 YFSETQ. This CDR3 spans 13 amino acids. The part of the CDR3 DNA that was read is TGCGCCAGCACAGGGACAGGGCTCGACGAG. Amino acid sequence: CASTGTGLDE. The entire CDR3 is CASTGTGLDEQYF.

Regarding this clone: The read comes to an end 3 residues before the CDR3 does, leaving the germline J gene to fill in the end. The rearrangement links TRBV2 to TRBJ1-2; perhaps TRBD1 as D (5 bases). There are 14 residues in the CDR3. Trimming left V 6 bases short and J 6 bases short, with 17 bases between. The germline V gene has CDR1 SNHLY and CDR2 FYNNEI. The covered CDR3 bases are TGTGCCAGCAGCGCTTTACAGGCTACGCATGGC. It is translated as CASSALQATHG. Given in full, the CDR3 is CASSALQATHGYTF.

Note on this clone: The read gets to within 3 residues of the CDR3 end, and the germline J gene fills in the rest. The V call is TRBV7-3, the J call TRBJ2-3, with TRBD2 matching 9 bases. CDR1 and CDR2 from the germline V gene are SGHTA and FQGTGA. This CDR3 is built from 15 residues. CDR3 bases read: TGTGCCAGCAGCTTAAGCGGCGGGGGGGCTGTGACG. Translating it yields CASSLSGGGAVT. The complete CDR3 sequence is CASSLSGGGAVTQYF.

The sequenced CDR3 bases are TGTGCCAGCTCGTCCCGGACAGGATCACTTATCAGCTCCTACGAG. This codes for CASSSRTGSLISSYE. The full CDR3 protein reads CASSSRTGSLISSYEQYF. V is TRBV2 and J is TRBJ2-7, with 7 bases lining up with TRBD1. Sequencing ends 3 residues short of the CDR3 end; the germline J gene provides the rest. Germline V lookup: CDR1 SNHLY, CDR2 FYNNEI. The CDR3 sequence is 18 residues long. The junction had 19 bases not matched to a gene; V was cut back by 8 bases and J by 0 bases.

To note about this clone: The DNA ends 3 residues before the CDR3 does, and the rest of the CDR3 is filled in from the germline J gene. The chain couples TRBV2 to TRBJ2-7, with TRBD1 matching over 9 bases. Unmatched junction bases numbered 4, after V lost 4 bases and J lost 3 bases. The CDR3 has 14 residues. Germline V gene data show CDR1 as SNHLY and CDR2 as FYNNEI. This CDR3 reads CASSGQGVLYEQYF. The CDR3 bases that were read are TGTGCCAGCAGTGGACAGGGGGTCCTCTACGAG.

Note on this clone: The missing CDR3 end, 3 residues past where the read stops, is filled in from the germline J gene. This sequence joins TRBV5-1 and TRBJ1-1; 7 bases map to TRBD1. Germline-derived CDR1 and CDR2 are SGHRS and YFSETQ. This CDR3 comprises 15 residues. The V gene end was trimmed by 4 bases and the J gene end by 3 bases; junction bases not matched to a gene: 9. CDR3 bases read: TGCGCCAGCAGCCCGTTACAGGGGTTTGACACTGAA. It yields the protein CASSPLQGFDTE. The whole CDR3 sequence is CASSPLQGFDTEAFF.

About this clone itself: The read gets to within 3 residues of the CDR3 end, and the germline J gene fills in the rest. The chain links TRBV5-1 to TRBJ2-1; 15 nucleotides agree with TRBD2. Trimming removed 4 bases from V and 7 bases from J; junction bases left unmatched: 3. The CDR3 has 15 amino acids. Germline V gene lookup returns CDR1 SGHRS and CDR2 YFSETQ. This CDR3 is CASSAGLAGGNEQFF. Incomplete CDR3 DNA: TGCGCCAGCAGCGCGGGACTAGCGGGAGGTAATGAG.

Remarks on this clone: The DNA ends 3 residues before the CDR3 does, and the rest of the CDR3 is filled in from the germline J gene. V usage is TRBV19 and J usage is TRBJ1-6; TRBD1 agrees at 8 bases. The CDR3 has 12 amino acids. Germline V lookup: CDR1 LNHDA, CDR2 SQIVND (reference sequence). V was clipped by 6 bases and J by 10 bases; unmatched bases: 2. CDR3 protein: CASRTGESPLHF. Partial CDR3 DNA: TGTGCCAGTAGGACAGGGGAATCACCC.

A remark on this clone: The read is 3 residues too short to cover the CDR3 end, so that end is filled in from the germline J gene. This sequence joins TRBV5-1 and TRBJ1-5; D perhaps matches TRBD1 (5 bases). The V and J ends lost 0 bases and 0 bases respectively, with 7 bases between them. CDR3 length: 15 amino acids. Germline V CDR1 and CDR2: SGHRS, YFSETQ. CDR3 residues: CASSLGDSSNQPQHF. CDR3 DNA, as far as it was read: TGCGCCAGCAGCTTGGGAGACAGTAGCAATCAGCCC.

The DNA read from the CDR3 is TGTGCCAGCAGTCCCATCCGCGGCGACGAG. Its translation: CASSPIRGDE. The CDR3 reads in full as CASSPIRGDEQYF. V gene TRBV11-2 combines with J gene TRBJ2-7; D gene unclear. The CDR3 end lies 3 residues beyond the end of the read and is filled in from the germline J gene. This CDR3 region has 13 residues. V lost 6 bases and J 5 bases, leaving 14 bases between the germline ends. Germline CDR1 and CDR2: SGHAT and FQNNGV.

Comment on this clone: Read coverage stops 3 residues before the CDR3 terminus; the germline J gene supplies the remainder. The chain carries TRBV20-1 and TRBJ2-5; D is uncertain. The germline V and J ends were trimmed by 3 bases and 5 bases, with 7 bases remaining between them. CDR3 size: 11 residues. Germline V lookup: CDR1 DFQATT, CDR2 SNEGSKA (reference sequence). The CDR3 sequence is CSASILETQYF. The DNA read from the CDR3 is TGCAGTGCTAGTATACTGGAGACC.

In regard to this clone: The sequence runs out 3 residues before the end of the CDR3; the remainder is reconstructed from the germline J gene. This chain uses TRBV20-1 with TRBJ2-2, with TRBD2 matching 11 bases. Per germline, CDR1 DFQATT and CDR2 SNEGSKA (reference sequence). Trimming removed 5 bases from V and 4 bases from J; junction bases left unmatched: 18. The CDR3 consists of 19 residues. This chain's CDR3 is CSADRDRVSSGGFTGELFF. Partial CDR3 DNA: TGCAGTGCTGACCGGGACAGGGTCTCTAGCGGGGGGTTCACCGGGGAG.

Of note for this clone: The missing CDR3 end, 3 residues past where the read stops, is filled in from the germline J gene. The chain carries TRBV9 and TRBJ2-3, with 8 nucleotides matching TRBD1. Germline lookup yields CDR1 SGDLS and CDR2 YYNGEE. V was pared by 3 bases and J by 5 bases, with 11 bases of the junction left unmatched. The CDR3 is made up of 16 amino acids. The CDR3 reads CASSAQEGTGVDTQYF. CDR3 DNA, as far as it was read: TGTGCCAGCAGCGCACAGGAAGGGACAGGAGTAGATACG. The whole variable domain, remainder taken from reference TRBV9 and TRBJ2-3, is DSGVTQTPKHLITATGQRVTLRCSPRSGDLSVYWYQQSLDQGLQFLIQYYNGEERAKGNILERFSAQQFPDLHSELNLSSLELGDSALYFCASSAQEGTGVDTQYFGPGTRLTVL.

Remarks on this clone: The read terminates 3 residues ahead of where the CDR3 ends, so the germline J gene completes it. The gene calls are TRBV7-9 and TRBJ2-2; possible D gene TRBD1, 6 bases. CDR1 SEHNR and CDR2 FQNEAQ come from the germline V gene (reference sequence). The CDR3 spans 15 residues. The CDR3 reads CASSLENRDREKLFF. The CDR3 bases that were read are TGTGCCAGCAGCTTAGAGAACAGGGATCGAGAAAAG.

As concerns this clone: From the germline J gene comes the end of the CDR3, since the read stops 3 residues before it. The chain carries TRBV7-3 and TRBJ2-7; TRBD1 might be the D (6 bases). The CDR3 loop spans 15 amino acids. Trimming removed 1 base from V and 6 bases from J, with 16 bases in between. Germline assignment: CDR1 SGHTA and CDR2 FQGTGA. This CDR3 reads CASSLMGDTPREQYF. The covered CDR3 bases are TGTGCCAGCAGCTTAATGGGGGACACCCCCCGCGAG.

A remark on this clone: The read comes to an end 3 residues before the CDR3 does, leaving the germline J gene to fill in the end. The chain is built from TRBV7-9 and TRBJ2-1, with 11 bases identical to TRBD1. Germline CDR1 SEHNR, CDR2 FQNEAQ (reference sequence). The junction had 4 bases not matched to a gene; V was cut back by 6 bases and J by 3 bases. The CDR3 is 15 residues long. CDR3 sequence: CASSRTGGFYNEQFF. Incomplete CDR3 DNA: TGTGCCAGCAGTCGGACAGGGGGCTTCTACAATGAG. Looking up the rest from reference TRBV7-9 and TRBJ2-1 gives the full variable domain: DTGVSQNPRHKITKRGQNVTFRCDPISEHNRLYWYRQTLGQGPEFLTYFQNEAQLEKSRLLSDRFSAERPKGSFSTLEIQRTEQGDSAMYLCASSRTGGFYNEQFFGPGTRLTVL.

On this clone: The read finishes 3 residues shy of the CDR3 end, and the germline J gene is used to complete it. The V and J genes are TRBV19 and TRBJ2-5; TRBD2 matches at 8 bases. V lost 7 bases to trimming and J lost 5 bases; unmatched junction nucleotides: 15. This CDR3 is built from 16 residues. The V gene's germline CDR1 is LNHDA and CDR2 SQIVND (reference sequence). The CDR3 bases that were read are TGTGCCAGTACCGGAGGGCGGGGGGTACCGGGGGAGACC. Translating it yields CASTGGRGVPGET. The CDR3 in full is CASTGGRGVPGETQYF.

The CDR3: CAWRQGDPYGYTF. The CDR3 DNA, read in part, is TGTGCCTGGAGACAGGGGGACCCCTATGGC. V is TRBV30 and J is TRBJ1-2; the match to TRBD1 covers 8 bases. The CDR3 end is not reached by the read, which stops 3 residues before it; the germline J gene fills it in. The V and J ends lost 3 bases and 4 bases, in that order; junction bases with no gene match: 4. There are 13 residues in the CDR3. Germline V gene data show CDR1 as GTSNPN and CDR2 as SVGIG (reference sequence).

With respect to this clone: Coverage ceases 3 residues before the CDR3 finishes, and the germline J gene fills in the end. The chain joins TRBV30 to TRBJ2-7; a weak D match, TRBD2 (5 bases). Deletions cut 0 bases from V and 6 bases from J, with 18 bases between. The CDR3 totals 15 residues. From germline, CDR1 is GTSNPN and CDR2 SVGIG (reference sequence). The CDR3 DNA, read in part, is TGTGCCTGGAGTGTAGGAAGAGGGTTTAGGAGCGAG. Its protein is CAWSVGRGFRSE. The CDR3 reads in full as CAWSVGRGFRSEQYF.

Of note for this clone: Read sequence stops 3 residues before the CDR3 end, and the germline J gene provides the missing end. The V call is TRBV19, the J call TRBJ1-5; no definite D call. Germline loops: CDR1 LNHDA, CDR2 SQIVND (reference sequence). The CDR3 contains 11 residues. V lost 5 bases and J 7 bases, leaving 6 bases between the germline ends. The chain's CDR3 is CASSRGQPQHF. CDR3 DNA (partial): TGTGCCAGTAGTCGCGGACAGCCC.

Regarding this clone: The read stops 3 residues short of the end of the CDR3; the missing end is completed from the germline J gene. This rearrangement joins TRBV4-2 to TRBJ1-5, with TRBD1 identical over 9 bases. Trimming at V came to 4 bases and at J to 4 bases, leaving 11 bases not matched to a gene. The CDR3 consists of 17 residues. Per germline, CDR1 LGHNA and CDR2 YNFKEQ. CDR3 region: CASSPRQGVLANQPQHF. CDR3 DNA (partial): TGTGCCAGCAGCCCAAGACAGGGGGTTTTAGCGAATCAGCCC.